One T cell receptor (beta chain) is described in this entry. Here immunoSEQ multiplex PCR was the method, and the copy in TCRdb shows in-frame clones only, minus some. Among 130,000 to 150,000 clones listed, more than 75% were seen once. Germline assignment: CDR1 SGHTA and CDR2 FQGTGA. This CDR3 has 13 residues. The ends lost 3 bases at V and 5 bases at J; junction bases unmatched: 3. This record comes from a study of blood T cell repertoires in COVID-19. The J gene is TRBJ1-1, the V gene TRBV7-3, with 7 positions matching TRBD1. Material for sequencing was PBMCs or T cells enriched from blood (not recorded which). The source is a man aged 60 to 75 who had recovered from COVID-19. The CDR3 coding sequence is TGTGCCAGCAGCTTGACAGGGAGGACTGAAGCTTTCTTT. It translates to CASSLTGRTEAFF.